The 23 T cell receptor beta chains reported below all come from one sample, sequenced in a study of shared clonotypes between healthy human individuals. The table came from immunoSEQ multiplex PCR; TCRdb's copy has only in-frame clones and leaves some out. The profile shows around 1,900,000 clones, roughly 93% of them singletons. Terminally differentiated effector memory CD45RA+ cells were left out of the naive CD8 fraction, which was CD45RO-negative and positively selected for CCR7. Source material: naive CD8+ T cells from PBMCs. These receptors all come from a man aged 18 to 29 in good health. Some clones in this sample may be carry-over from other donors' samples.

Here the CDR3 reads CASMTGSSYNEQFF. The DNA of the CDR3 is TGTGCCAGCATGACCGGGAGTTCCTACAATGAGCAGTTCTTC. This chain joins TRBV11-2 and TRBJ2-1; possible D gene TRBD2, 6 bases. The germline gives CDR1 SGHAT, CDR2 FQNNGV. Trimming took 7 bases from V and 1 from J, leaving 11 bases between them. The CDR3 loop spans 14 amino acids.

This clone was picked up one time. CDR3: CASSSIERVSYEQYF. CDR3 DNA sequence: TGTGCCAGCAGTTCCATAGAAAGGGTTTCGTACGAGCAGTACTTC. The chain couples TRBV6-5 to TRBJ2-7; D remains ambiguous. The ends were cut back, 4 bases at V and 4 bases at J, with 17 bases in the middle. Germline V lookup: CDR1 MNHEY, CDR2 SVGAGI. The CDR3 sequence is 15 residues long.

This chain links TRBV2 with TRBJ2-7; 9 bases agree with TRBD2. The V segment lost 10 bases and the J segment 12 bases; nucleotides outside the gene matches: 19. CDR1 is SNHLY, CDR2 FYNNEI, per germline. This CDR3 contains 14 residues. CDR3 residues: CATLTGLAGRGAYF. The CDR3 DNA is TGTGCCACCCTGACAGGGCTAGCGGGGCGCGGGGCGTACTTC.

Regarding this clone: Other DNA sequences within the sample encode an identical CDR3. The chain combines TRBV7-9 with TRBJ2-7; 7 bases map to TRBD2. The CDR3 totals 13 residues. V lost 1 base to trimming and J lost 4 bases; unmatched junction nucleotides: 1. Germline-derived CDR1 and CDR2 are SEHNR and FQNEAQ (reference sequence). This CDR3 is CASSLGAGYEQYF. For the CDR3, the DNA is TGTGCCAGCAGCTTAGGAGCGGGGTACGAGCAGTACTTC.

V is TRBV2 and J is TRBJ2-7; TRBD1 matches at 8 bases. V shed 7 bases, J shed 3 bases, and the junction held 11 bases outside the gene matches. This CDR3 is 15 amino acids long. From germline, CDR1 is SNHLY and CDR2 FYNNEI. The CDR3 loop is CASIPRTGFIYEQYF. The DNA for the CDR3 is TGTGCCAGCATCCCACGGACAGGGTTCATCTACGAGCAGTACTTC.

This sequence joins TRBV29-1 and TRBJ2-5; 8 positions agree with TRBD1. This CDR3 is 15 amino acids long. CDR1 is SQVTM and CDR2 is ANQGSEA in the germline V gene. The junction had 14 bases not matched to a gene; V was cut back by 7 bases and J by 4 bases. Written as DNA, the CDR3 is TGCAGCGGGTGGAACCTGACAGGGGCAGCAGAGACCCAGTACTTC. It is translated as CSGWNLTGAAETQYF.

The chain couples TRBV11-2 to TRBJ2-5; either TRBD1 or TRBD2 may supply D (5 bases each). Germline V gene data show CDR1 as SGHAT and CDR2 as FQNNGV. Trimming stripped 5 bases from V and 5 bases from J, with 18 bases between. The CDR3 loop spans 15 amino acids. The CDR3 is CASSHTGTLGETQYF. CDR3 nucleotide sequence: TGTGCCAGCAGCCATACCGGGACCCTAGGGGAGACCCAGTACTTC.

The gene calls are TRBV6-5 and TRBJ1-1, with D unresolved. Looked up from germline, CDR1 is MNHEY and CDR2 is SVGAGI. Trimming left V 7 bases short and J 0 bases short, with 9 bases between. The CDR3 is made up of 13 amino acids. CDR3 in amino acids: CASNPGMNTEAFF. CDR3 nucleotide sequence: TGTGCCAGCAACCCCGGCATGAACACTGAAGCTTTCTTT.

V gene TRBV6-4 combines with J gene TRBJ1-3, with D possibly matching TRBD1 (6 bases). V lost 9 bases to trimming and J lost 0 bases, with 15 bases between them. CDR1 is MRHNA and CDR2 is SNTAGT in the germline V gene. The length of the CDR3 is 15 residues. This CDR3 reads CARRKQGNSGNTIYF. CDR3 DNA sequence: TGTGCCAGAAGAAAACAGGGAAACTCTGGAAACACCATATATTTT.

In DNA form, the CDR3 reads TGTGCCAGCGCTACCGGGACAACCCCTAGCAATCAGCCCCAGCATTTT. Its protein is CASATGTTPSNQPQHF. This chain connects TRBV27 to TRBJ1-5, with TRBD1 as a possible D gene (6 bases). The CDR3 length is 16 residues. Trimming removed 8 bases from V and 0 bases from J, with 17 bases in between. Germline assignment: CDR1 MNHEY and CDR2 SMNVEV (reference sequence).

V and J are TRBV4-1 and TRBJ1-6; TRBD1 might be the D (6 bases). Trimming shortened V by 3 bases and J by 6 bases, and 12 bases separated the two germline ends. This CDR3 has 15 residues. Looked up from germline, CDR1 is MGHRA and CDR2 is YSYEKL. The CDR3 reads CASSQKGQINSPLHF. In DNA form, the CDR3 reads TGCGCCAGCAGCCAGAAAGGACAGATTAATTCACCCCTCCACTTT.

This chain joins TRBV28 and TRBJ2-1; unclear D gene. The germline V gene has CDR1 MDHEN and CDR2 SYDVKM. The V end was cut by 3 bases, the J end by 0 bases, with 9 bases between. CDR3 size: 15 residues. DNA for the CDR3: TGTGCCAGCAGTTTCGTCGAGGCCTCCTACAATGAGCAGTTCTTC. It translates to CASSFVEASYNEQFF.

The rearrangement links TRBV11-2 to TRBJ1-1; D call uncertain. The CDR3 totals 15 residues. The V end was cut by 2 bases, the J end by 6 bases, with 16 bases between. Looked up from germline, CDR1 is SGHAT and CDR2 is FQNNGV. The CDR3: CASSLYRQEGPEAFF. CDR3 nucleotides: TGTGCCAGCAGCTTATATCGGCAAGAAGGACCTGAAGCTTTCTTT.

The chain couples TRBV7-9 to TRBJ1-1; D is possibly TRBD1 (5 bases). V was pared by 3 bases and J by 10 bases, with 9 bases between. CDR1 is SEHNR, CDR2 FQNEAQ, per germline (reference sequence). The CDR3 has 11 amino acids. The CDR3 region has the DNA TGTGCCAGCAGCTTGGGGGACCGAGCTTTCTTT. It encodes CASSLGDRAFF.

The chain joins TRBV5-5 to TRBJ1-2, with no clear D. Germline values: CDR1 SGHKS, CDR2 YYEKEE (reference sequence). The CDR3 is 13 amino acids. V was pared by 0 bases and J by 2 bases, with 5 bases between. CDR3 protein: CASSLEQNYGYTF. The DNA of the CDR3 is TGTGCCAGCAGCTTGGAACAGAACTATGGCTACACCTTC.

The rearrangement uses TRBV27 and TRBJ2-5; TRBD1 agrees at 10 bases. There are 16 residues in the CDR3. With 2 bases clipped from V and 3 bases from J, the junction kept 6 bases outside the gene matches. Germline V gene lookup returns CDR1 MNHEY and CDR2 SMNVEV (reference sequence). The CDR3 sequence: CASSLMFGTGEETQYF. Written as DNA, the CDR3 is TGTGCCAGCAGTTTAATGTTCGGGACAGGGGAAGAGACCCAGTACTTC.

The V gene is TRBV10-3, the J gene TRBJ2-7; perhaps TRBD1 as D (7 bases). Germline assignment: CDR1 ENHRY and CDR2 SYGVKD. Trimming pared 2 bases from V and 2 bases from J, leaving 16 bases between. The CDR3 covers 16 residues. The CDR3 DNA reads TGTGCCATCAGTGAGCCAGGCCAGGGGGGCGCCTACGAGCAGTACTTC. Its translation is CAISEPGQGGAYEQYF.

The rearrangement links TRBV7-2 to TRBJ2-7; D not resolved. CDR1 is SGHTA, CDR2 FQGNSA, per germline. The CDR3 runs to 12 residues. Trimming took 1 base from V and 11 from J, leaving 12 bases between them. CDR3 amino acids: CASSLGGIEEYF. The CDR3, as DNA: TGTGCCAGCAGCTTAGGCGGTATAGAGGAGTACTTC.

This chain joins TRBV27 and TRBJ2-7; tentatively, D is TRBD1 (6 bases). V was cut by 2 bases and J by 3 bases, with 14 bases left in between. The CDR3 has 15 amino acids. The V gene's germline CDR1 is MNHEY and CDR2 SMNVEV (reference sequence). The CDR3 sequence is CASSLSLDSLYEQYF. The CDR3 DNA follows: TGTGCCAGCAGTTTAAGTTTGGACAGCCTCTACGAGCAGTACTTC.

V gene TRBV5-4 combines with J gene TRBJ1-2, with TRBD1 as a possible D gene (5 bases). CDR1 is SGHNT and CDR2 is YYREEE in the germline V gene (reference sequence). V lost 5 bases and J 0 bases, leaving 14 bases between the germline ends. This CDR3 spans 15 amino acids. CDR3: CASRYAGRANYGYTF. CDR3 sequence (DNA): TGTGCCAGCAGATATGCAGGGAGGGCTAACTATGGCTACACCTTC.

The chain is built from TRBV13 and TRBJ2-3, with 8 positions matching TRBD1. Trimming took 5 bases from V and 5 from J; bases not matched to a gene: 9. The V gene's germline CDR1 is PRHDT and CDR2 FYEKMQ (reference sequence). This CDR3 is built from 15 residues. CDR3 sequence: CASSLRGRGRDTQYF. The DNA for the CDR3 is TGTGCCAGCAGCCTCAGGGGGCGAGGCAGAGATACGCAGTATTTT.

This clone appeared once. In the same sample, other DNA sequences code for this CDR3. This sequence joins TRBV19 and TRBJ1-1, with unresolved D. The CDR3 spans 14 residues. Germline CDR1 and CDR2: LNHDA and SQIVND (reference sequence). V gave up 1 base and J gave up 0 bases, with 6 bases separating them. The CDR3 protein is CASSIGSMNTEAFF. CDR3 DNA: TGTGCCAGTAGTATAGGCAGCATGAACACTGAAGCTTTCTTT.

This clone has only a few counts. Different DNA sequences within this sample yield the same CDR3. The chain carries TRBV27 and TRBJ1-2, with 8 bases fitting TRBD1. The CDR3 is 13 residues long. V gave up 6 bases and J gave up 4 bases; unmatched junction bases: 4. Germline assignment: CDR1 MNHEY and CDR2 SMNVEV (reference sequence). The CDR3 sequence is CASSLTGAYGYTF. The CDR3, as DNA: TGTGCCAGCAGCTTGACAGGGGCCTATGGCTACACCTTC.